This TCR beta chain was sequenced during a study of CD8 T cells in Susac syndrome. This CDR3 has 18 amino acids. Germline V gene lookup returns CDR1 MNHEY and CDR2 SVGEGT. V shed 2 bases, J shed 3 bases, and the junction held 8 bases outside the gene matches. After extraction with the RNeasy kit, roughly 0.5 to 1 ug of the RNA was reverse transcribed using random hexamers. The amplification used immunoSEQ multiplex PCR on TCR beta CDR3; it spanned 54 Vbeta and 13 Jbeta. TCRdb fed the immunoSEQ multiplex PCR reads into MiXCR, producing one record per CDR3 protein. Of about 400,000 distinct CDR3 sequences detected, more than 70% appear once; the ten largest clones hold 0.09% to 0.15%.

This TCR derives from a human donor with multiple sclerosis. The chain is built from TRBV6-2 or TRBV6-3 and TRBJ2-5, with TRBD2 matching over 14 bases. The sequenced sample consisted of CD8+ T cells from PBMCs. Here the CDR3 reads CASSYIVTTSGREETQYF. Here the CDR3 DNA reads TGTGCCAGCAGTTACATAGTTACGACTAGCGGGAGGGAAGAGACCCAGTACTTC.